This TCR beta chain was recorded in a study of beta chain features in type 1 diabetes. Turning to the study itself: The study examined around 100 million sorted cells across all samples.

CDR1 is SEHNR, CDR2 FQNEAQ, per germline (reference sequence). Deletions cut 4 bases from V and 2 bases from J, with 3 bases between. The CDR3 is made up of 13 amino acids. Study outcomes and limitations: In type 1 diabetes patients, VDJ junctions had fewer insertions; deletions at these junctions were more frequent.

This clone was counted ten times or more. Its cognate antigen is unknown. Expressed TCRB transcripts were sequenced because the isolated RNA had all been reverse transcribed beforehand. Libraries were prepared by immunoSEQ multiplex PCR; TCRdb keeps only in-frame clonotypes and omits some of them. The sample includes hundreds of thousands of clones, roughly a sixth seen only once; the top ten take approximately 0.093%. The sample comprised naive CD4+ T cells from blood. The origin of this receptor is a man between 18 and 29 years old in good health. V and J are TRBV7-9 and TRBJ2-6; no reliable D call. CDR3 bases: TGTGCCAGCAGCTCTGCTGGGGCCAACGTCCTGACTTTC. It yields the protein CASSSAGANVLTF.